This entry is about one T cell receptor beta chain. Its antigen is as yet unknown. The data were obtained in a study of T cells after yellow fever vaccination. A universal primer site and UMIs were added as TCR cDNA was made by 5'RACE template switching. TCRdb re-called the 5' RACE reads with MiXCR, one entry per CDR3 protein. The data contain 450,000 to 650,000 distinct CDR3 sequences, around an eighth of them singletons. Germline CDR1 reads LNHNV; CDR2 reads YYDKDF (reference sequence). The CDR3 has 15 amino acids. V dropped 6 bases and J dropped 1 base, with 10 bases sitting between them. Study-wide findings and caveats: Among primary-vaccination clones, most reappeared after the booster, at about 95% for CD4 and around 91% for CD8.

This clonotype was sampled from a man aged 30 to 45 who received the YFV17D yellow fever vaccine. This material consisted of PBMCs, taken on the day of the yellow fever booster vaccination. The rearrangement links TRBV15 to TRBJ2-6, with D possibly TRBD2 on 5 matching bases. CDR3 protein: CATSPGVSGANVLTF. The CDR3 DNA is TGTGCCACCAGTCCCGGGGTATCTGGGGCCAACGTCCTGACTTTC. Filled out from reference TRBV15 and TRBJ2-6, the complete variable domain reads DAMVIQNPRYQVTQFGKPVTLSCSQTLNHNVMYWYQQKSSQAPKLLFHYYDKDFNNEADTPDNFQSRRPNTSFCFLDIRSPGLGDTAMYLCATSPGVSGANVLTFGAGSRLTVL.